This T cell receptor beta chain was sequenced in a study of shared clonotypes between healthy human individuals. Each PCR replicate from the sorted subsets contained approximately 0.2 ug DNA, which is about 30,000 T cell genomes. Data came from immunoSEQ multiplex PCR; TCRdb stores just in-frame clones and leaves some out. The sample yields around 550,000 clones, 95% to 97% seen once. Findings and limits, study-wide: Some naive CD4 clonotypes, 4.5% to 5.5%, turned up in common across a handful of donors.

Note on this clone: Its antigen is not identified.

This sequence originates from a woman aged 25 to 45 in good health. Material: naive CD4+ T cells sorted from blood. Subset of the sample: CD45RA+ positively selected.

CDR3 sequence (DNA): TGTGCCAGCCGGGGGGGTCCAGATACGCAGTATTTT. Protein: CASRGGPDTQYF. The chain couples TRBV27 to TRBJ2-3; 8 nucleotides match TRBD2. From germline, CDR1 is MNHEY and CDR2 SMNVEV (reference sequence). The CDR3 totals 12 residues. With V trimmed by 8 bases and J by 4 bases, 2 bases remained unmatched.